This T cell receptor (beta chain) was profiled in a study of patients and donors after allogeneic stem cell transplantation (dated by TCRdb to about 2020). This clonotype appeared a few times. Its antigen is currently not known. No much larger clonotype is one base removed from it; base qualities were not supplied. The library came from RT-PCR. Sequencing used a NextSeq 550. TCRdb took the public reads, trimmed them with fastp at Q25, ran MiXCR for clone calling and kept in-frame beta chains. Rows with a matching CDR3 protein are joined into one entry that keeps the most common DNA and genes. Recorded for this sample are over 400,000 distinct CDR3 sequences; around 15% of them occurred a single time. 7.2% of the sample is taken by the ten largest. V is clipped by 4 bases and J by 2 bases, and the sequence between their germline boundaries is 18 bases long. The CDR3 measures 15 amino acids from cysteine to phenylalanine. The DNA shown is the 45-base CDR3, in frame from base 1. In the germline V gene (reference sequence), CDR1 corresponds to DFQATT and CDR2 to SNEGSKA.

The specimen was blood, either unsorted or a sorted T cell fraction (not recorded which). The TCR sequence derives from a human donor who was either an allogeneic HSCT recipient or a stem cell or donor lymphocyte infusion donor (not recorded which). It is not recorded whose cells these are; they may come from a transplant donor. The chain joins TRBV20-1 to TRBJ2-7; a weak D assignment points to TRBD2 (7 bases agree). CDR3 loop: CSAKRGRGNPYEQYF. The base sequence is TGCAGTGCTAAGAGGGGGAGGGGAAACCCCTACGAGCAGTACTTC.